The entry that follows covers one T cell receptor (beta chain) sequence. Its specificity is not known. The data belong to a study of graft-versus-host responses after intestinal transplantation. Points from the study as a whole: Marrow from the recipient contained GvH clones, some of which had appeared first in ileum or blood. Individuals who had graft-donor T cell macrochimerism had allografts that showed high graft-versus-host to host-versus-graft clonal ratios.

Produced via immunoSEQ multiplex PCR; TCRdb's table is partial and in-frame only. The data hold 37,000 or so clones, with roughly nine tenths observed a single time. Germline lookup yields CDR1 SGHRS and CDR2 YFSETQ. Trimming shortened V by 0 bases and J by 4 bases, and 11 bases separated the two germline ends. The CDR3 runs to 15 residues. Once graft tissue had been processed, intraepithelial and lamina propria lymphocytes were released. Material: ileum tissue, obtained more than 200 days after intestinal transplant. This sequence originates from a human patient who received an intestinal transplant, so some T cells may come from the graft donor. The V call is TRBV5-1, the J call TRBJ2-1; no clear D. CDR3 sequence reads: CASSLVATPYNEQFF. The CDR3 DNA is TGCGCCAGCAGCTTGGTGGCCACCCCGTACAATGAGCAGTTCTTC.